This T cell receptor (beta chain) was identified during a study of OX40 agonist ivuxolimab in advanced cancers. The study, taken as a whole, reports: Among the lowest peripheral clonal expansion occurred in 0.1-3.0 mg/kg partial responders. Which antigen the expanded peripheral T cells recognized is unknown. By week 6 at 0.1 to 3.0 mg/kg, blood CD4+ and CD8+ T cells had expanded clonally. Expanded clones belonging to CD8+ T cells outnumbered, on average, those of CD4+.

This CDR3 spans 16 amino acids. CDR1 and CDR2 (germline): SGHKS, YYEKEE (reference sequence). The V and J ends lost 4 bases and 2 bases, in that order; junction bases with no gene match: 6. The assay was immunoSEQ multiplex PCR, and TCRdb's table has in-frame clones only and misses some. The repertoire consists of tens of thousands of clones, with roughly 85% occurring once and the leading ten covering about 1.3%. As to this clone: The antigen remains unidentified.

This TCR derives from an adult with an advanced solid tumor such as melanoma, head and neck, liver or kidney cancer. The source was CD4+ or CD8+ T cells sorted from blood, collected in a trial of the OX40 agonist ivuxolimab. The chain combines TRBV5-5 with TRBJ2-7, with 13 nucleotides matching TRBD2. CDR3 sequence (DNA): TGTGCCAGCAGCCCCGGACTAGCGGGGGCCACCTACGAGCAGTACTTC. It is translated as CASSPGLAGATYEQYF. Variable domain in full (rest from reference TRBV5-5 and TRBJ2-7): DAGVTQSPTHLIKTRGQQVTLRCSPISGHKSVSWYQQVLGQGPQFIFQYYEKEERGRGNFPDRFSARQFPNYSSELNVNALLLGDSALYLCASSPGLAGATYEQYFGPGTRLTVT.